This TCR beta chain was captured in a study of blood T cell repertoires in COVID-19. About the research overall: Whether acute or convalescent, the COVID-19 samples came from the United States, Italy and Spain.

Here immunoSEQ multiplex PCR was the method, and the copy in TCRdb shows in-frame clones only, minus some. The data contain 240,000 or so clones, around 87% of them seen just once; the ten biggest clones take up roughly 7.8%. Trimming stripped 5 bases from V and 6 bases from J, with 16 bases between. The CDR3 consists of 13 residues. Germline CDR1 and CDR2: GTSNPN and SVGIG (reference sequence). The chain employs TRBV30 and TRBJ1-1; possible D gene TRBD1, 5 bases. The sequenced sample consisted of peripheral blood. This TCR derives from a man aged 60 to 75 who had recovered from COVID-19. CDR3 nucleotides: TGTGCCTGGCTCAGGGTAGACTCCTCTGAAGCTTTCTTT. Its protein product is CAWLRVDSSEAFF.